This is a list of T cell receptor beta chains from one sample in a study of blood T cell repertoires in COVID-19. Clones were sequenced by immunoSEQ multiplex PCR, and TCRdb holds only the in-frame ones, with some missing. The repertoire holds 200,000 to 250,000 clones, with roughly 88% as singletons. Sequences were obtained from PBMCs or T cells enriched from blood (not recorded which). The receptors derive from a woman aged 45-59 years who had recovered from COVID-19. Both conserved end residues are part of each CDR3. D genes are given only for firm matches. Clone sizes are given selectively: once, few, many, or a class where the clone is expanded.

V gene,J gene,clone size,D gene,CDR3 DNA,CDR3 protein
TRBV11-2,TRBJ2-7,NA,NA,TGTGCCAGCAGCCCTCGCATGACAGGATTCGGAAACGAGCAGTACTTC,CASSPRMTGFGNEQYF
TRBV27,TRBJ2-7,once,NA,TGTGCCAGCAGTTTCACTGGTACGGCCTACGAGCAGTACTTC,CASSFTGTAYEQYF
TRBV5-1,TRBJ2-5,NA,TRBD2,TGCGCCAGCAGCTTGCCCGGGGGGGACCAAGAGACCCAGTACTTC,CASSLPGGDQETQYF
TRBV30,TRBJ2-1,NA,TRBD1,TGTGCCTGGAGTGTACAGTGGGGACAGCTTTACAATGAGCAGTTCTTC,CAWSVQWGQLYNEQFF
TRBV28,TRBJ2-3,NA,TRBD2,TGTGCCAGCAGTGTCGGGGGGGTCCGGGATACGCAGTATTTT,CASSVGGVRDTQYF
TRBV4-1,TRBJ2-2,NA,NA,TGCGCCAGCAGCCAAGCGCCGGGAGCGAACACCGGGGAGCTGTTTTTT,CASSQAPGANTGELFF
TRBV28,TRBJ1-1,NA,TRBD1,TGTGCCAGCAGCCTAGCAGGGGGAACTGAAGCTTTCTTT,CASSLAGGTEAFF
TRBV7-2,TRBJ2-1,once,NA,TGTGCCAGCAGCTTAGAGGTGTCGGGGGGCCACAATGAGCAGTTCTTC,CASSLEVSGGHNEQFF
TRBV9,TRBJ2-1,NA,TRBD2,TGTGCCAGCAGCGTAGCGGGGGGGGTTTTGAATGAGCAGTTCTTC,CASSVAGGVLNEQFF
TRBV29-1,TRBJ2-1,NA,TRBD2,TGCAGCGTTGTGACTAGCTGGCTTCGCGGGGAGCAGTTCTTC,CSVVTSWLRGEQFF
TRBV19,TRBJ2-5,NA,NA,TGTGCCAGTAGTACACAAGAGACCCAGTACTTC,CASSTQETQYF
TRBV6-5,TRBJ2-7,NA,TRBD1,TGTGCCAGCAGTTACTCGGGACAGGGAACCTACGAGCAGTACTTC,CASSYSGQGTYEQYF
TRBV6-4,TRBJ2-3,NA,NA,TGTGCCAGCAGTGCCAGCACTAGCTATCCAGATACGCAGTATTTT,CASSASTSYPDTQYF
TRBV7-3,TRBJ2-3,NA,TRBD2,TGTGCCAGCAGCCCCCTAGCGGGGCGCTTTGATACGCAGTATTTT,CASSPLAGRFDTQYF
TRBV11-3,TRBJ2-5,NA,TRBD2,TGTGCCAGCAGCCACTCTAGCGGGAGTGGAGAGACCCAGTACTTC,CASSHSSGSGETQYF
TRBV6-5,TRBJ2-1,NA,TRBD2,TGTGCCAGCACCACGAGCGGGACCTCCTACAATGAGCAGTTCTTC,CASTTSGTSYNEQFF
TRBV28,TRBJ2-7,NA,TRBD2,TGTGCCAGCAGTCCTAGCGGAACCTACGAGCAGTACTTC,CASSPSGTYEQYF
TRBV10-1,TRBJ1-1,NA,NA,TGCGCCAGCAGTGACAGGGGAGGGACTGAAGCTTTCTTT,CASSDRGGTEAFF
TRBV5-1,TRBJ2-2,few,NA,TGCGCCAGCATGGGCGGGACAGCGAACACCGGGGAGCTGTTTTTT,CASMGGTANTGELFF
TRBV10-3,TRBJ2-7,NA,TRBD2,TGTGCCATCAGTGATAAGACTAGCGGGAGAGGCGAGCAGTACTTC,CAISDKTSGRGEQYF
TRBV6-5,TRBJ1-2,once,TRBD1,TGTGCCAGCGGGACAGGGAGCGGGGGCTACACCTTC,CASGTGSGGYTF
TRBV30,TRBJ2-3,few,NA,TGTGCCTGGAGCCGACTAGGGGGCACAGATACGCAGTATTTT,CAWSRLGGTDTQYF